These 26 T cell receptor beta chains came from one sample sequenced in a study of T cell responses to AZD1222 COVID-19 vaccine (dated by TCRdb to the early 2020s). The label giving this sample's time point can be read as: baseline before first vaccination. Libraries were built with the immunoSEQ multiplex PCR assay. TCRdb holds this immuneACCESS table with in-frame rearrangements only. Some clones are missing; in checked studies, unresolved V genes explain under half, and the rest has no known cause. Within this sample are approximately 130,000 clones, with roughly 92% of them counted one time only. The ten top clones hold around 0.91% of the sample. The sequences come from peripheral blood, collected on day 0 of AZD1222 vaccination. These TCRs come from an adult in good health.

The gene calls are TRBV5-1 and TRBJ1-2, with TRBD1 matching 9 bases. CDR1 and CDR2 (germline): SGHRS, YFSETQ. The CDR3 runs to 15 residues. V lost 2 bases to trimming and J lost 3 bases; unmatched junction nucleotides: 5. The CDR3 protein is CASSLTGGDHYGYTF. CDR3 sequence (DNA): TGCGCCAGCAGCTTAACAGGGGGCGACCACTATGGCTACACCTTC.

Here the CDR3 reads CASSIAVGLPTEAFF. In DNA form, the CDR3 reads TGTGCCAGTAGTATAGCGGTGGGACTCCCCACTGAAGCTTTCTTT. The rearrangement links TRBV19 to TRBJ1-1; a weak D match, TRBD1 (5 bases). V lost 1 base, J lost 4 bases, and 13 bases lay in between. The CDR3 totals 15 residues. Germline V lookup: CDR1 LNHDA, CDR2 SQIVND (reference sequence).

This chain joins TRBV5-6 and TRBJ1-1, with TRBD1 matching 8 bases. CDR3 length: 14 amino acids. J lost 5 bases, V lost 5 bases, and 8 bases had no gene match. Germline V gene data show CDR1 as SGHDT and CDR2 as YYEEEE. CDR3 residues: CASSSRGLETEAFF. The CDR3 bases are TGTGCCAGCAGTTCCAGGGGGCTTGAGACTGAAGCTTTCTTT.

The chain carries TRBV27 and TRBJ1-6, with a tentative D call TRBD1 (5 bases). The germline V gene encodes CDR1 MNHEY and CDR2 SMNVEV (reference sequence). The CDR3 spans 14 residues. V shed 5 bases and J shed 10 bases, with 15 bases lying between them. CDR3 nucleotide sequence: TGTGCCAGCAGTCCCGGGACTTTTGGATCACCCCTCCACTTT. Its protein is CASSPGTFGSPLHF.

Written as DNA, the CDR3 is TGTGCCAGCAGCCCCTATAGAGGGGGGGCAGATACGCAGTATTTT. Encoded protein: CASSPYRGGADTQYF. The V and J genes are TRBV2 and TRBJ2-3; the D gene is possibly TRBD2 (7 bases). The CDR3 contains 15 residues. Trimming shortened V by 6 bases and J by 4 bases, and 17 bases separated the two germline ends. CDR1 is SNHLY, CDR2 FYNNEI, per germline.

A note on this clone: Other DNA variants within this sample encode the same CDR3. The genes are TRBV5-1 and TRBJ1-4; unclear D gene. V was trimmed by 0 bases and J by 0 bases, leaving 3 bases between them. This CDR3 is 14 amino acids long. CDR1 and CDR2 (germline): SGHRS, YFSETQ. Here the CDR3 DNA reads TGCGCCAGCAGCTTGGGAACAACTAATGAAAAACTGTTTTTT. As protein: CASSLGTTNEKLFF.

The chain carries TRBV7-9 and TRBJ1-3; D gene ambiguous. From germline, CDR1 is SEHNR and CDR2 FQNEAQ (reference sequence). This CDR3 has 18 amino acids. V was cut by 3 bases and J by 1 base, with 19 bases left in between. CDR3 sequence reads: CASSFSRGQSFSGNTIYF. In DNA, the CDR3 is TGTGCCAGCAGCTTCTCCCGAGGGCAGTCCTTTTCTGGAAACACCATATATTTT. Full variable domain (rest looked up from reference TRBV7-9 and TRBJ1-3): DTGVSQNPRHKITKRGQNVTFRCDPISEHNRLYWYRQTLGQGPEFLTYFQNEAQLEKSRLLSDRFSAERPKGSFSTLEIQRTEQGDSAMYLCASSFSRGQSFSGNTIYFGEGSWLTVV.

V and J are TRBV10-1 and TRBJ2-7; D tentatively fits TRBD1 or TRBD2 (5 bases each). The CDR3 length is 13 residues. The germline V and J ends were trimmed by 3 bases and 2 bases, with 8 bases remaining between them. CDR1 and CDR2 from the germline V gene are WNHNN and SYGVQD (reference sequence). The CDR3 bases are TGCGCCAGCAGTGACGGGACCACCTACGAGCAGTACTTC. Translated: CASSDGTTYEQYF.

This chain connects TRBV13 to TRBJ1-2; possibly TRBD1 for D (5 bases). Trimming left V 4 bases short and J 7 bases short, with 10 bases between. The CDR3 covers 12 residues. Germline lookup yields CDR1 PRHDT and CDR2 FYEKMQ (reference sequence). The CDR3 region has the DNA TGTGCCAGCAGCTCGCTCGGGGGTGGCTACACCTTC. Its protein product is CASSSLGGGYTF.

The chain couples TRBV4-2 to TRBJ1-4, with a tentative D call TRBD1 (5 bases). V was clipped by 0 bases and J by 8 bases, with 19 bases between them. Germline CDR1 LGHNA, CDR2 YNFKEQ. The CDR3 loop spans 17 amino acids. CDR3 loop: CASSQDGDGWSGEKLFF. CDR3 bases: TGTGCCAGCAGCCAAGACGGGGACGGTTGGTCGGGCGAAAAACTGTTTTTT.

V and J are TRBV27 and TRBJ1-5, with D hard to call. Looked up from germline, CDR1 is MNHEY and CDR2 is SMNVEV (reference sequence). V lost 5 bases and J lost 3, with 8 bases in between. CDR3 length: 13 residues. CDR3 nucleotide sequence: TGTGCCAGCAGTGTGGGGATCAATCAGCCCCAGCATTTT. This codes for CASSVGINQPQHF.

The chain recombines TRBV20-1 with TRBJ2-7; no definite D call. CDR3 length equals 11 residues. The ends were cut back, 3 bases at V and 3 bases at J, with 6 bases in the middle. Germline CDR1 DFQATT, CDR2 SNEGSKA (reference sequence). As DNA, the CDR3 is TGCAGTGCTAGTGTACTCTACGAGCAGTACTTC. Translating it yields CSASVLYEQYF.

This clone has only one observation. DNA of the CDR3: TGTGCCAGCAGCCAAGATAAAAGGGGGGCTTTCTACAATGAGCAGTTCTTC. It translates to CASSQDKRGAFYNEQFF. The V and J genes are TRBV4-2 and TRBJ2-1; D assignment may be TRBD1 or TRBD2 (6 bases each). CDR3 size: 17 residues. V lost 0 bases and J 3 bases, leaving 15 bases between the germline ends. The germline gives CDR1 LGHNA, CDR2 YNFKEQ.

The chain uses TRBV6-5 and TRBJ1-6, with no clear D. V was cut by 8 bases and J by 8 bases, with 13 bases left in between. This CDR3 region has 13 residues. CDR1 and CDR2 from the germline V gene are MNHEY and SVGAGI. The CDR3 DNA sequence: TGTGCCAGCCGTCGGGGTAGTTATTCACCCCTCCACTTT. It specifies CASRRGSYSPLHF.

The DNA for the CDR3 is TGTGCCAGCAGCAGCCGACAAGGGAAGTGTCACTATGGCTACACCTTC. Encoded protein: CASSSRQGKCHYGYTF. This rearrangement joins TRBV21-1 to TRBJ1-2. TRBV21-1 is listed as a pseudogene. This CDR3 is 16 amino acids long.

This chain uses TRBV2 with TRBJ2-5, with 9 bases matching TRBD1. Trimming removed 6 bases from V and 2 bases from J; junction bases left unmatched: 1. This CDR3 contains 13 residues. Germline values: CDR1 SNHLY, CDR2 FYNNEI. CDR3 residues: CASSGQGQETQYF. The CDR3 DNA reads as TGTGCCAGCAGCGGACAGGGGCAAGAGACCCAGTACTTC.

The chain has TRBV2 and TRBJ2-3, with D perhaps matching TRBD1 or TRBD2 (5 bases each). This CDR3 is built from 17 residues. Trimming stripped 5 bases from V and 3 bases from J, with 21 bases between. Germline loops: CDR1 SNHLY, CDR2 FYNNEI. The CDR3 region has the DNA TGTGCCAGCAGTTTGGCATGGGGGTTGGTGGGGACAGATACGCAGTATTTT. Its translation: CASSLAWGLVGTDTQYF.

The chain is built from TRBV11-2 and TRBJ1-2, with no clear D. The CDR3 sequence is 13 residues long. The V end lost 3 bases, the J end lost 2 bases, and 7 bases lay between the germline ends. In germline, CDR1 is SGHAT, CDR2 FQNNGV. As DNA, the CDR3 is TGTGCCAGCAGCTTCTCCGAAAACTATGGCTACACCTTC. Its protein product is CASSFSENYGYTF. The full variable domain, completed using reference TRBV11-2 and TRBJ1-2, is EAGVAQSPRYKIIEKRQSVAFWCNPISGHATLYWYQQILGQGPKLLIQFQNNGVVDDSQLPKDRFSAERLKGVDSTLKIQPAKLEDSAVYLCASSFSENYGYTFGSGTRLTVV.

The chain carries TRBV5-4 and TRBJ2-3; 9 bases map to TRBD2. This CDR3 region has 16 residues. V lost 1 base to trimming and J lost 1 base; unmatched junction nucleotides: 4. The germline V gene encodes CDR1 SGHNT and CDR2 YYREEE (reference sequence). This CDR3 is CASSLRLAGRTDTQYF. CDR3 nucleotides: TGTGCCAGCAGCTTGAGGCTAGCGGGGCGCACAGATACGCAGTATTTT.

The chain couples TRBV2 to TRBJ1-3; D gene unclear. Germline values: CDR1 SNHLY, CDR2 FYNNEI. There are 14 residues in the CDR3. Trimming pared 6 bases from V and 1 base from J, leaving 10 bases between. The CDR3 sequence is CASRSGWSGNTIYF. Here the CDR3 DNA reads TGTGCCAGCAGATCCGGGTGGTCTGGAAACACCATATATTTT.

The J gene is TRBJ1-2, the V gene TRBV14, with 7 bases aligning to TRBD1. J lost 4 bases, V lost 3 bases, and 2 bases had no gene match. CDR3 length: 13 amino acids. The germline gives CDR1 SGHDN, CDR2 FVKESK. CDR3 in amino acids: CASSHRQGYGYTF. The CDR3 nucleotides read TGTGCCAGCAGCCATAGACAGGGCTATGGCTACACCTTC.

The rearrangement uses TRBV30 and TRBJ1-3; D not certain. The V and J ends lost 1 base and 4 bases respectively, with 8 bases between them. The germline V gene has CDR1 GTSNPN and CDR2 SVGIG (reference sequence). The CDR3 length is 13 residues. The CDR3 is CAWSDIGGNTIYF. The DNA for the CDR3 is TGTGCCTGGAGTGATATCGGAGGAAACACCATATATTTT.

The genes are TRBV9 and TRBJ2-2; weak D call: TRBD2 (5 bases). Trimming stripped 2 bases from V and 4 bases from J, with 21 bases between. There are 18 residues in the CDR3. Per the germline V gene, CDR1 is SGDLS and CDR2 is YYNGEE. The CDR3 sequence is CASSVLPQGMGATGELFF. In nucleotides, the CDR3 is TGTGCCAGCAGCGTTCTCCCACAAGGGATGGGAGCCACCGGGGAGCTGTTTTTT.

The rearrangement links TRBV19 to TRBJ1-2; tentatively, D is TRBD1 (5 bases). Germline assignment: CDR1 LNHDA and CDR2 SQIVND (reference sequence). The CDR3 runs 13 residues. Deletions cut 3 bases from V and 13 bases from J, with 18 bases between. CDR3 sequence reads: CASSIQETDSCTF. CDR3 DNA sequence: TGTGCCAGTAGTATCCAAGAGACAGACTCTTGCACCTTC.

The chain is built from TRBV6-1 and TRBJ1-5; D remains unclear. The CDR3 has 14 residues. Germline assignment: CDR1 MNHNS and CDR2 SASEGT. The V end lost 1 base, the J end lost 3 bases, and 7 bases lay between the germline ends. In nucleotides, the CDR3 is TGTGCCAGCAGTGAAGGGCAGAACAATCAGCCCCAGCATTTT. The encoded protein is CASSEGQNNQPQHF.

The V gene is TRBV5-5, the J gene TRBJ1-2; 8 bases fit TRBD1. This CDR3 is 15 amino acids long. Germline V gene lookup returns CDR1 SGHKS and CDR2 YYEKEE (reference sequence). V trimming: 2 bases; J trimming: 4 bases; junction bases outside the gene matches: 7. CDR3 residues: CASSFKGQGGYGYTF. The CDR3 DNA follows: TGTGCCAGCAGCTTCAAAGGACAGGGCGGCTATGGCTACACCTTC. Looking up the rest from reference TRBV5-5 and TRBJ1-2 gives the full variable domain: DAGVTQSPTHLIKTRGQQVTLRCSPISGHKSVSWYQQVLGQGPQFIFQYYEKEERGRGNFPDRFSARQFPNYSSELNVNALLLGDSALYLCASSFKGQGGYGYTFGSGTRLTVV.